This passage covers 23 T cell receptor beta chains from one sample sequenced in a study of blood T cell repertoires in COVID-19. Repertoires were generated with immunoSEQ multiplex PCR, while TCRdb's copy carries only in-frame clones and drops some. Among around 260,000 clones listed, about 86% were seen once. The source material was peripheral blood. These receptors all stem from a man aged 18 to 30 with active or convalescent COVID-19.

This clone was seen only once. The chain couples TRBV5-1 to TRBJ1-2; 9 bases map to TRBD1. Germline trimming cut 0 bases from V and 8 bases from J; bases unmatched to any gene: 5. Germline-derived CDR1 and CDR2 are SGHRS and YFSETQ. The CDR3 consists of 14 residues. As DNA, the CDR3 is TGCGCCAGCAGCTTGGAGGGACAGGGTGGCGGCTACACCTTC. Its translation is CASSLEGQGGGYTF.

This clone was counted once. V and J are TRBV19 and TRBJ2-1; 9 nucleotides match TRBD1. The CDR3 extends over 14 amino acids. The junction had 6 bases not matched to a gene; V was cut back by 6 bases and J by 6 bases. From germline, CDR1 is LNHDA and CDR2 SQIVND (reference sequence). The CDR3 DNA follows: TGTGCCAGTAGGGGGACAGGGAGTTTCAATGAGCAGTTCTTC. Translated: CASRGTGSFNEQFF.

The CDR3 here is CASSQGPYEQYF. Written as DNA, the CDR3 is TGTGCCAGCAGTCAGGGGCCCTACGAGCAGTACTTC. The gene calls are TRBV27 and TRBJ2-7, with a weak D call TRBD1 (6 bases). The CDR3 sequence is 12 residues long. The V end lost 5 bases, the J end lost 2 bases, and 7 bases lay between the germline ends. CDR1 and CDR2 (germline): MNHEY, SMNVEV (reference sequence).

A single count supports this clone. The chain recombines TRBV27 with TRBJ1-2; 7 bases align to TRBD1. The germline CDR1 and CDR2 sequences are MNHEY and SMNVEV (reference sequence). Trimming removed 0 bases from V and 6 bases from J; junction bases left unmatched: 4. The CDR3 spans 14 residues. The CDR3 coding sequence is TGTGCCAGCAGTTTATCAGGGGGCGCAAATGGCTACACCTTC. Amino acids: CASSLSGGANGYTF.

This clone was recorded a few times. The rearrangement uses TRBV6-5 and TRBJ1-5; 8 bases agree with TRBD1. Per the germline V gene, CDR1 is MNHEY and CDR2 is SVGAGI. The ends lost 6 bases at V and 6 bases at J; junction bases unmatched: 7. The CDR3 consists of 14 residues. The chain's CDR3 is CASSVDRVIQPQHF. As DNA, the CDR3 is TGTGCCAGCAGCGTGGACAGGGTGATTCAGCCCCAGCATTTT.

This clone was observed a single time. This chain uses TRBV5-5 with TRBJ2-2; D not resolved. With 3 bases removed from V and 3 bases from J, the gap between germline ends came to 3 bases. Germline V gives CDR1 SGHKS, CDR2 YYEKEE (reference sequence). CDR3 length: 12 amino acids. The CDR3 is CASSYYTGELFF. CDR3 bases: TGTGCCAGCAGCTACTACACCGGGGAGCTGTTTTTT.

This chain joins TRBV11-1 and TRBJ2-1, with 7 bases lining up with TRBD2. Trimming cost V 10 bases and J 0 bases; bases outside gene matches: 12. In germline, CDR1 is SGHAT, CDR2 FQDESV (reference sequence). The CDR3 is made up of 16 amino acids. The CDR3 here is CATAGETVSSYNEQFF. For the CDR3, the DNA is TGTGCCACCGCGGGGGAGACCGTTAGCTCCTACAATGAGCAGTTCTTC.

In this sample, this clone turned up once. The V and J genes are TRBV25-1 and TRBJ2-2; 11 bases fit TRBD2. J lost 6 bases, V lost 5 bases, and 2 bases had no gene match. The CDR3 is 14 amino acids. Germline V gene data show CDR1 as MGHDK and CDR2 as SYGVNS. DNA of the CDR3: TGTGCCAGCAGTCTAGCGGGAGGCTCCGGGGAGCTGTTTTTT. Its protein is CASSLAGGSGELFF.

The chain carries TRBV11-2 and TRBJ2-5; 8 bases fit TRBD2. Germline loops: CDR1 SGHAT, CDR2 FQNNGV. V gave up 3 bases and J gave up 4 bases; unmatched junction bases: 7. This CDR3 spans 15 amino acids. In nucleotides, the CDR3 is TGTGCCAGCAGCTTTAACTCCGGGAGGGGAGAGACCCAGTACTTC. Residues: CASSFNSGRGETQYF.

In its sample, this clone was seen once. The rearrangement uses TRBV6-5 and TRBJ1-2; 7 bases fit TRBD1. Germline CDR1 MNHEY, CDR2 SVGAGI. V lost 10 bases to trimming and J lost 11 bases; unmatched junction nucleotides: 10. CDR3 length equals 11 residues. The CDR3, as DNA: TGTGCCACTGTCACAGGGGTGGGATACACCTTC. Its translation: CATVTGVGYTF.

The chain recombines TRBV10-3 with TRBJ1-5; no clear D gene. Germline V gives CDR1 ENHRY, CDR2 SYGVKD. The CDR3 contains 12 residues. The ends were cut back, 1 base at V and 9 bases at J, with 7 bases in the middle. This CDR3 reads CAISEYPRPQHF. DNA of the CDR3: TGTGCCATCAGTGAGTACCCGAGGCCCCAGCATTTT.

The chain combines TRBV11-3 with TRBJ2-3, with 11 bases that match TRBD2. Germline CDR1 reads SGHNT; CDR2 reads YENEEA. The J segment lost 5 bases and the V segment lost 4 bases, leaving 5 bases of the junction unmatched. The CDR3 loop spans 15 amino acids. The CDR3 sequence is CASSSLAGVQDTQYF. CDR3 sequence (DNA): TGTGCCAGCAGCTCACTAGCGGGAGTTCAAGATACGCAGTATTTT.

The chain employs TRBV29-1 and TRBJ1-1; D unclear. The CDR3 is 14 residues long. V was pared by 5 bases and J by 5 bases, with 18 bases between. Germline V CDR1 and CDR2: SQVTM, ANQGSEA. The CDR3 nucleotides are TGCAGCGTTATGGAGAACCCATGGGTGACTGAAGCTTTCTTT. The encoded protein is CSVMENPWVTEAFF.

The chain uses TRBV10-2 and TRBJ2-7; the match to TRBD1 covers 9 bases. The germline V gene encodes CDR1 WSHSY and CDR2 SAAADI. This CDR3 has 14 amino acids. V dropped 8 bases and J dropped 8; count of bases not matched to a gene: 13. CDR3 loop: CASRAGTGSAKQYF. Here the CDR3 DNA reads TGCGCCAGCCGTGCTGGGACAGGGTCGGCTAAGCAGTACTTC.

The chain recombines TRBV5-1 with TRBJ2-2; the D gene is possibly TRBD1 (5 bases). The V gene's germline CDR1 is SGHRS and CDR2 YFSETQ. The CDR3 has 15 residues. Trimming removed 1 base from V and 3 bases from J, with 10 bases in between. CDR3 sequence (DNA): TGCGCCAGCAGCTTGCTGGGGCAGGACACCGGGGAGCTGTTTTTT. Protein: CASSLLGQDTGELFF.

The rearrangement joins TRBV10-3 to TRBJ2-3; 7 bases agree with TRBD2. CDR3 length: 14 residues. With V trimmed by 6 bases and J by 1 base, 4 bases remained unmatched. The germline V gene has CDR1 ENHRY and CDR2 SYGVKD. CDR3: CAIRASGRTDTQYF. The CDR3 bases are TGTGCCATCAGGGCTAGCGGCCGCACAGATACGCAGTATTTT.

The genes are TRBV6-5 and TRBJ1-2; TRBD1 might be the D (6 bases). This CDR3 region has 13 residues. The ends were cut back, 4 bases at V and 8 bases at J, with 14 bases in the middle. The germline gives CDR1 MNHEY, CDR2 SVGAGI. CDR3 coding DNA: TGTGCCAGCAGTTCTAACAGGGTTGGCGGCTACACCTTC. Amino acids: CASSSNRVGGYTF.

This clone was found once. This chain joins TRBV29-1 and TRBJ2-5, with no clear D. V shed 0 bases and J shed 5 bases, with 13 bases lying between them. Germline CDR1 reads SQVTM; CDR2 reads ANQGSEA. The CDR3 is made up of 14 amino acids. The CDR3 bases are TGCAGCGTTGAAGATCCTCAACATTTGGAGACCCAGTACTTC. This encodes CSVEDPQHLETQYF.

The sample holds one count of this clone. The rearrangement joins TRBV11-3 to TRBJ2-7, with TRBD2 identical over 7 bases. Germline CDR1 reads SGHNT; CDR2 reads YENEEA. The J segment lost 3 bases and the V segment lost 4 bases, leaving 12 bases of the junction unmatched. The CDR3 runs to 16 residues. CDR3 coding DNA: TGTGCCAGCAGCTCCGCTTTTTACCGGGAGGACTACGAGCAGTACTTC. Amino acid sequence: CASSSAFYREDYEQYF.

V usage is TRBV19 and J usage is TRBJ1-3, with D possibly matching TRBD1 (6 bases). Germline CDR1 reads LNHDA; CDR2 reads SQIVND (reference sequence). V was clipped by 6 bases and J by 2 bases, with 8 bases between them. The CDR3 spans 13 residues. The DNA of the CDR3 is TGTGCCAGTAGCCGGACAGCTGGAAACACCATATATTTT. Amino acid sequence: CASSRTAGNTIYF.

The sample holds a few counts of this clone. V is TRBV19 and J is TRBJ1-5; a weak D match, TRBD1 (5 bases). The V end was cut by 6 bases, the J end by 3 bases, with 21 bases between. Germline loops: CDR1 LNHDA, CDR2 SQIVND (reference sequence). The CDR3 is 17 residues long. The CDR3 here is CASRLRGGEGINQPQHF. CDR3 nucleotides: TGTGCCAGTAGATTGAGGGGCGGGGAGGGAATCAATCAGCCCCAGCATTTT.

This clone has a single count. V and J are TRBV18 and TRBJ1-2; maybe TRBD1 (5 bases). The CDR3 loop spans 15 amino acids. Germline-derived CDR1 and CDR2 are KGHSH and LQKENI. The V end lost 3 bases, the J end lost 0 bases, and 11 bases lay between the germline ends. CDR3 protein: CASSPQGGANYGYTF. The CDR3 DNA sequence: TGTGCCAGCTCACCCCAGGGCGGAGCTAACTATGGCTACACCTTC.

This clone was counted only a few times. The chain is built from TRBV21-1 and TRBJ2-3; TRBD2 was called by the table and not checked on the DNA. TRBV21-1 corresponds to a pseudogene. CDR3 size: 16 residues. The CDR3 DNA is TGTGCCAGCAGCCACGACGGTAGCTCTAGCACAGATACGCAGTATTTT. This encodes CASSHDGSSSTDTQYF.